This T cell receptor beta chain was identified in a study of shared T cell receptors in the human thymus. There are 13 residues in the CDR3. Germline V gene data show CDR1 as WNHNN and CDR2 as SYGVQD (reference sequence). Trimming left V 4 bases short and J 5 bases short, with 11 bases between. Using immunoSEQ multiplex PCR, the repertoire was profiled, and TCRdb retains in-frame clones only, with some absent. The sample has almost 550,000 clones; approximately 80% are singletons. The sample was also linked to a second study, of human thymus T cells. This second report adds: Corrective surgery for congenital heart defects was being performed on the healthy Finnish infants who were the donors. Corrective heart surgery yielded resections, and these provided the thymus tissue. Thymic as well as blood repertoires seemed to favor certain V and J genes unevenly. Related research has reported that thymic repertoires overlap highly among unrelated individuals.

The sequenced sample consisted of thymocytes. The origin of this receptor is a boy under three years old with a congenital heart defect. J is TRBJ1-1 and V is TRBV10-1; weak D call: TRBD1 (6 bases). CDR3 nucleotide sequence: TGCGCCAGCAGTGTAACAGGGAATACTGAAGCTTTCTTT. Protein sequence: CASSVTGNTEAFF.